This TCR beta chain was sequenced in a study of blood T cell repertoires in COVID-19. At the level of the study: Donors in the United States, Italy and Spain gave samples during acute or convalescent COVID-19. T cells, B-cell-depleted T cells, or PBMCs supplied cDNA or gDNA.

Assay used: immunoSEQ multiplex PCR; TCRdb lists only in-frame clones, some missing. The sample includes roughly 150,000 clones, around 85% of them seen just once. While infection was still active, Seattle patients were enrolled and then followed longitudinally. Sequencing was done on a sample of peripheral blood. The source of this sequence is a man older than 75 with COVID-19, enrolled during active disease.

CDR3 protein: CASSPNLDTYGYTF. The CDR3 nucleotides read TGTGCCAGCAGCCCCAATTTAGACACCTATGGCTACACCTTC. The chain carries TRBV7-9 and TRBJ1-2; D ambiguous. Between the trimmed V and J ends, which lost 5 bases and 4 bases, there was a span of 14 bases. The CDR3 contains 14 residues. CDR1 is SEHNR, CDR2 FQNEAQ, per germline (reference sequence). Variable domain in full (rest from reference TRBV7-9 and TRBJ1-2): DTGVSQNPRHKITKRGQNVTFRCDPISEHNRLYWYRQTLGQGPEFLTYFQNEAQLEKSRLLSDRFSAERPKGSFSTLEIQRTEQGDSAMYLCASSPNLDTYGYTFGSGTRLTVV.